Listed here is a single T cell receptor beta chain. These data belong to a study of T cells in Graves' hyperthyroidism and ophthalmopathy. The germline V and J ends were trimmed by 6 bases and 7 bases, with 16 bases remaining between them. Germline loops: CDR1 ENHRY, CDR2 SYGVKD. The CDR3 length is 14 residues. PBMCs were derived from more than 8 ml fresh peripheral blood. Amplification of TCR beta CDR3 regions used RNA as the template. HTBI primers were used for first-round RT-PCR of the TCR CDR3. TCRdb processed the multiplex PCR reads anew with MiXCR; each CDR3 protein has one entry. The repertoire holds fewer than 650,000 distinct CDR3 sequences, with more than 13% as singletons.

The chain recombines TRBV10-3 with TRBJ1-5; a weak D match, TRBD1 (5 bases). Material for sequencing was blood. This receptor was obtained from a woman aged 18-29 years with Graves' ophthalmopathy. The CDR3 DNA reads TGTGCCATCAGGGGGGACGGGGGGAACCAGCCCCAGCATTTT. Amino acids: CAIRGDGGNQPQHF.